These T cell receptor beta chains were read from a single sample in a study of blood T cell repertoires in COVID-19. Some clones are missing from TCRdb's copy, which holds only in-frame ones; the method was immunoSEQ multiplex PCR. This sample has some 200,000 clones, with around four fifths found just once. The material sequenced was peripheral blood. Source of these receptors: an elderly woman with active or convalescent COVID-19. The CDR3 runs from the conserved cysteine through the conserved F or W. The D gene is left open where the match is weak. Clone size, where shown, is once, few, many, or a class for clones that have expanded.

D	V	J	size	CDR3	DNA
TRBD1	TRBV7-9	TRBJ1-4	NA	CASSFGQGTATNEKLFF	TGTGCCAGCAGCTTCGGACAGGGGACGGCAACTAATGAAAAACTGTTTTTT
TRBD1	TRBV5-6	TRBJ1-2	NA	CASSPQDRVTNYGYTF	TGTGCCAGCAGCCCGCAAGACAGGGTTACTAACTATGGCTACACCTTC
NA	TRBV5-8	TRBJ2-6	NA	CASSLTGSGANVLTF	TGTGCCAGCAGCCTCACAGGGTCTGGGGCCAACGTCCTGACTTTC
TRBD1	TRBV3-1/TRBV3-2	TRBJ2-5	NA	CASSQDEGRTGGREETQYF	TGTGCCAGCAGCCAAGATGAAGGGAGGACAGGGGGCCGAGAAGAGACCCAGTACTTC
TRBD1	TRBV28	TRBJ1-3	NA	CASRTTGGAREGNTIYF	TGTGCCAGCAGAACGACAGGGGGCGCCCGGGAAGGAAACACCATATATTTT
TRBD1	TRBV3-1/TRBV3-2	TRBJ1-4	NA	CASSLPVTGGLEKLFF	TGTGCCAGCAGCCTACCCGTTACAGGGGGACTTGAAAAACTGTTTTTT
TRBD2	TRBV5-4	TRBJ2-1	NA	CASRNEREGAEQFF	TGTGCCAGCAGAAACGAGCGGGAGGGAGCTGAGCAGTTCTTC
TRBD2	TRBV15	TRBJ2-1	NA	CATSKLLAGIYNEQFF	TGTGCCACCAGCAAATTACTAGCGGGGATTTACAATGAGCAGTTCTTC
NA	TRBV20-1	TRBJ1-6	once	CSASGGLNSPLHF	TGCAGTGCTAGTGGTGGCCTCAATTCACCCCTCCACTTT
TRBD2	TRBV7-2	TRBJ2-2	NA	CATQRAGGVGELFF	TGTGCCACTCAACGAGCGGGAGGGGTCGGGGAGCTGTTTTTT
NA	TRBV7-9	TRBJ1-4	NA	CASSLNQGTEKLFF	TGTGCCAGCAGCTTAAACCAGGGTACTGAAAAACTGTTTTTT
TRBD2	TRBV9	TRBJ2-7	NA	CASSGTSGSYEQYF	TGTGCCAGCAGCGGGACTAGCGGTTCCTACGAGCAGTACTTC
NA	TRBV10-1	TRBJ2-7	NA	CASSESLRGGSYEQYF	TGCGCCAGCAGTGAGTCGCTGAGGGGGGGCTCCTACGAGCAGTACTTC
NA	TRBV4-3	TRBJ2-7	NA	CASSQGLVYEQYF	TGCGCCAGCAGCCAAGGGCTGGTCTACGAGCAGTACTTC
NA	TRBV13	TRBJ1-3	NA	CASSFLTARGSGNTIYF	TGTGCCAGCAGCTTTTTGACAGCCCGTGGCTCTGGAAACACCATATATTTT
NA	TRBV14	TRBJ2-3	NA	CASSGGINTQYF	TGTGCCAGCAGCGGGGGGATTAATACGCAGTATTTT
TRBD1	TRBV12-3/TRBV12-4	TRBJ1-2	once	CASSRGQGYGYTF	TGTGCCAGCAGTCGCGGACAGGGCTATGGCTACACCTTC
NA	TRBV30	TRBJ2-7	few	CAWSTREQYF	TGTGCCTGGTCTACCCGGGAGCAGTACTTC
NA	TRBV9	TRBJ2-1	NA	CASSVEVGGNYEQFF	TGTGCCAGCAGCGTCGAGGTAGGAGGGAATTATGAGCAGTTCTTC
TRBD1	TRBV9	TRBJ1-2	NA	CASSVGQGAGGYTF	TGTGCCAGCAGCGTCGGACAGGGGGCTGGTGGCTACACCTTC
NA	TRBV6-4	TRBJ1-1	NA	CASRVEGGKNTEAFF	TGTGCCAGCCGGGTTGAGGGGGGGAAGAACACTGAAGCTTTCTTT
TRBD2	TRBV14	TRBJ2-2	few	CASSQSGRNTGELFF	TGTGCCAGCAGCCAGAGCGGGAGGAACACCGGGGAGCTGTTTTTT
TRBD1	TRBV6-5	TRBJ2-7	NA	CASRKGTAEFYEQYF	TGTGCCAGCAGAAAAGGGACAGCCGAGTTTTACGAGCAGTACTTC
TRBD1	TRBV28	TRBJ2-7	NA	CASAGQGRYEQYF	TGTGCCAGCGCGGGACAGGGCCGCTACGAGCAGTACTTC
NA	TRBV4-2	TRBJ1-2	NA	CASSQGGGSAVYGYTF	TGTGCCAGCAGCCAAGGGGGGGGGTCAGCAGTGTATGGCTACACCTTC
TRBD2	TRBV7-2	TRBJ2-5	NA	CASSPSGGTETQYF	TGTGCCAGCAGCCCCAGCGGGGGGACAGAGACCCAGTACTTC
NA	TRBV6-2/TRBV6-3	TRBJ2-3	NA	CASSFPRGGTDTQYF	TGTGCCAGCAGTTTCCCCCGCGGGGGCACAGATACGCAGTATTTT
TRBD1	TRBV28	TRBJ1-2	NA	CASSSVGQGAIGYGYTF	TGTGCCAGCAGTTCCGTGGGACAGGGGGCGATTGGCTATGGCTACACCTTC
NA	TRBV16	TRBJ1-2	NA	CASRRNGGVGYGYTF	TGTGCCAGCAGACGGAATGGGGGGGTCGGCTATGGCTACACCTTC
NA	TRBV9	TRBJ2-2	NA	CASSVWPNTGELFF	TGTGCCAGCAGCGTCTGGCCCAACACCGGGGAGCTGTTTTTT
NA	TRBV5-6	TRBJ1-1	few	CASSLAPHSRGTEAFF	TGTGCCAGCAGCTTGGCGCCCCACTCAAGGGGCACTGAAGCTTTCTTT
NA	TRBV7-2	TRBJ2-1	NA	CASSLAAASYNEQFF	TGTGCCAGCAGCCTAGCAGCGGCCTCCTACAATGAGCAGTTCTTC
TRBD1	TRBV4-1	TRBJ2-7	NA	CASSHARPGQGSYEQYF	TGCGCCAGCAGCCATGCTCGGCCGGGACAGGGTTCTTACGAGCAGTACTTC
TRBD1	TRBV6-5	TRBJ1-1	NA	CASSSVGTAWVFF	TGTGCCAGCAGCTCCGTGGGGACAGCCTGGGTCTTCTTT
NA	TRBV7-8	TRBJ2-1	NA	CASSIIESGEQFF	TGTGCCAGCAGCATCATTGAGTCGGGGGAGCAGTTCTTC
NA	TRBV18	TRBJ2-5	NA	CASSPPSLYRQETQYF	TGTGCCAGCTCACCCCCCTCCCTCTATCGTCAAGAGACCCAGTACTTC
TRBD1	TRBV5-1	TRBJ2-7	NA	CASSLPGQGKVEQYF	TGCGCCAGCAGCTTGCCGGGACAGGGGAAGGTCGAGCAGTACTTC
TRBD1	TRBV29-1	TRBJ2-6	NA	CSVDDRDSGANVLTF	TGCAGCGTTGATGACAGGGACTCTGGGGCCAACGTCCTGACTTTC
NA	TRBV6-1	TRBJ1-5	NA	CASSEAPGYNQPQHF	TGTGCCAGCAGTGAAGCGCCAGGGTATAATCAGCCCCAGCATTTT
NA	TRBV20-1	TRBJ2-3	NA	CSAHLNGNQYF	TGCAGTGCCCATCTAAACGGGAATCAGTATTTT
TRBD2	TRBV18	TRBJ2-2	NA	CASSPPGLAGTGELFF	TGTGCCAGCTCACCGCCGGGACTAGCGGGCACCGGGGAGCTGTTTTTT
NA	TRBV6-2/TRBV6-3	TRBJ2-7	NA	CASSGQRYYEQYF	TGTGCCAGCAGTGGACAGCGATACTACGAGCAGTACTTC
NA	TRBV9	TRBJ1-3	NA	CASSAGSYNGNTIYF	TGTGCCAGCAGCGCAGGGTCGTACAATGGAAACACCATATATTTT
NA	TRBV3-1/TRBV3-2	TRBJ1-1	NA	CASKVRENTEAFF	TGTGCCAGCAAGGTCAGGGAGAACACTGAAGCTTTCTTT
NA	TRBV7-8	TRBJ2-7	NA	CASSSGAGAAYEQYF	TGTGCCAGCAGCTCTGGGGCGGGGGCCGCCTACGAGCAGTACTTC
TRBD2	TRBV7-9	TRBJ2-7	NA	CASSFTSGRMDEQYF	TGTGCCAGCAGCTTCACTAGCGGGAGGATGGACGAGCAGTACTTC
NA	TRBV27	TRBJ2-7	NA	CASSLEGGRSHEQYF	TGTGCCAGCAGTTTAGAAGGGGGAAGGTCCCACGAGCAGTACTTC
TRBD1	TRBV19	TRBJ1-2	NA	CASSIRDRESGYTF	TGTGCCAGTAGTATCCGGGACAGGGAATCTGGCTACACCTTC
NA	TRBV7-2	TRBJ1-6	once	CASSPRQASYNSPLHF	TGTGCCAGCAGCCCCCGACAGGCCTCCTATAATTCACCCCTCCACTTT
NA	TRBV13	TRBJ2-5	NA	CASSPRWTTQYF	TGTGCCAGCAGCCCAAGATGGACAACCCAGTACTTC